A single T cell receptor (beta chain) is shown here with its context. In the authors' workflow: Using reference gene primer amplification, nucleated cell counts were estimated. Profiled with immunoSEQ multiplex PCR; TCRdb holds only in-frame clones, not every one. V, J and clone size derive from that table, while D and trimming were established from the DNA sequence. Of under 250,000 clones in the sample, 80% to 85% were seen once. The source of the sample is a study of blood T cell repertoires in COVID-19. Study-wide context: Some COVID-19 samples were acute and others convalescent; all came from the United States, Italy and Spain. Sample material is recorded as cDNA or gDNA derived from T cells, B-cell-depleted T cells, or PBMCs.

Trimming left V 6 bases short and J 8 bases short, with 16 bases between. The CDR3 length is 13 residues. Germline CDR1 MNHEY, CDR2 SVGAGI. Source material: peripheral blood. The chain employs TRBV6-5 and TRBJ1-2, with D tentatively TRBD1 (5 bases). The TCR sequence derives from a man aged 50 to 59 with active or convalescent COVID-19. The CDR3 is CASRTGTRGGYTF. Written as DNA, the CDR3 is TGTGCCAGCAGGACCGGGACCCGGGGGGGCTACACCTTC.